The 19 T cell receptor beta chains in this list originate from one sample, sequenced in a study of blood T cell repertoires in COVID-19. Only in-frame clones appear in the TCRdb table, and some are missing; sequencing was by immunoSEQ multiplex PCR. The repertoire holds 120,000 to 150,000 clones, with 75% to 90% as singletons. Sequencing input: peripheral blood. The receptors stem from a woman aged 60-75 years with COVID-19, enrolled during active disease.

This CDR3 is CSASGVPSGYNEQFF. CDR3 bases: TGCAGTGCTAGTGGCGTCCCCTCGGGCTACAATGAGCAGTTCTTC. The chain joins TRBV20-1 to TRBJ2-1; D remains ambiguous. The germline CDR1 and CDR2 sequences are DFQATT and SNEGSKA (reference sequence). V was trimmed by 3 bases and J by 3 bases, leaving 15 bases between them. The CDR3 contains 15 residues.

The CDR3 loop is CASHSTGDGNTIYF. The DNA of the CDR3 is TGTGCCAGTCACTCGACAGGGGATGGAAACACCATATATTTT. The J gene is TRBJ1-3, the V gene TRBV5-5, with 8 bases that match TRBD1. Germline V lookup: CDR1 SGHKS, CDR2 YYEKEE (reference sequence). V was pared by 8 bases and J by 3 bases, with 7 bases of the junction left unmatched. The CDR3 has 14 amino acids. Using reference TRBV5-5 and TRBJ1-3 for the parts outside the CDR3, the full variable domain is DAGVTQSPTHLIKTRGQQVTLRCSPISGHKSVSWYQQVLGQGPQFIFQYYEKEERGRGNFPDRFSARQFPNYSSELNVNALLLGDSALYLCASHSTGDGNTIYFGEGSWLTVV.

For the CDR3, the DNA is TGTGCCAGCAGTAATTCAGGGATCCAAGAGACCCAGTACTTC. This encodes CASSNSGIQETQYF. The chain is built from TRBV2 and TRBJ2-5; possible D gene TRBD1, 5 bases. The germline gives CDR1 SNHLY, CDR2 FYNNEI. Between the trimmed V and J ends, which lost 5 bases and 1 base, there was a span of 11 bases. The CDR3 is 14 amino acids.

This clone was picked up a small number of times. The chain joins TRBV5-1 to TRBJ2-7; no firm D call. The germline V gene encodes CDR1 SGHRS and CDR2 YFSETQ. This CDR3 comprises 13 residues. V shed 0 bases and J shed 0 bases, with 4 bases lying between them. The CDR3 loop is CASSLEHSYEQYF. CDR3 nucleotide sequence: TGCGCCAGCAGCTTGGAACACTCCTACGAGCAGTACTTC.

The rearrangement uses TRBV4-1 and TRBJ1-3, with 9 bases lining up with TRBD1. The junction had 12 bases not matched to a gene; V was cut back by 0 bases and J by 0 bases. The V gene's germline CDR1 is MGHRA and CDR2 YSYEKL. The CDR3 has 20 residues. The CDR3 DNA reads TGCGCCAGCAGCCAAGACCTCCCGGGACAGGGCTCTTCCTCTGGAAACACCATATATTTT. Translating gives CASSQDLPGQGSSSGNTIYF.

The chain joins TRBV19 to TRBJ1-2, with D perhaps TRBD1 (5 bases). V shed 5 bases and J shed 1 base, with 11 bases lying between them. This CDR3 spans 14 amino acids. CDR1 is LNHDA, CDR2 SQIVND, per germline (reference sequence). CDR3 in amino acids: CASSPGGDNYGYTF. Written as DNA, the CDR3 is TGTGCCAGTAGTCCTGGGGGGGATAACTATGGCTACACCTTC. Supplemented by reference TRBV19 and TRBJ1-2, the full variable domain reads DGGITQSPKYLFRKEGQNVTLSCEQNLNHDAMYWYRQDPGQGLRLIYYSQIVNDFQKGDIAEGYSVSREKKESFPLTVTSAQKNPTAFYLCASSPGGDNYGYTFGSGTRLTVV.

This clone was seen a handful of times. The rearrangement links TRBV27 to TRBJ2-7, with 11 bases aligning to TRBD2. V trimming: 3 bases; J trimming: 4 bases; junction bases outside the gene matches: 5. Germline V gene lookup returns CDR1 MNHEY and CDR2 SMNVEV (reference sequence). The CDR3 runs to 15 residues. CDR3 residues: CASSFSGGALYEQYF. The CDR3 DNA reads TGTGCCAGCAGTTTTAGCGGGGGGGCTCTTTACGAGCAGTACTTC.

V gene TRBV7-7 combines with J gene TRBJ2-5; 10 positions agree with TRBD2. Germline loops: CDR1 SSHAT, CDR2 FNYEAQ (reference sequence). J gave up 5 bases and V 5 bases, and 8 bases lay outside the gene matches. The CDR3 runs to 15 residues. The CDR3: CASSKNSGGLETQYF. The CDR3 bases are TGTGCCAGCAGCAAAAATAGCGGGGGGTTGGAGACCCAGTACTTC.

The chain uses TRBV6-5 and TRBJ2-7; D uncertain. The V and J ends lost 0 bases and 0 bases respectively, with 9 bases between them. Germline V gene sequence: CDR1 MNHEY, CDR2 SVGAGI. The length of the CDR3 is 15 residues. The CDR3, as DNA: TGTGCCAGCAGTTACTCGTTACAGAGCTCCTACGAGCAGTACTTC. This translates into CASSYSLQSSYEQYF.

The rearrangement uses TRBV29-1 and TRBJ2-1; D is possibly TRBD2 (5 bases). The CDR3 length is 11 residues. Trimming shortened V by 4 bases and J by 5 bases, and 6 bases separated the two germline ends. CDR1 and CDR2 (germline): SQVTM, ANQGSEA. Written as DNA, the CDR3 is TGCAGCGTTGGAGGGAACAATGAGCAGTTCTTC. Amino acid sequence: CSVGGNNEQFF.

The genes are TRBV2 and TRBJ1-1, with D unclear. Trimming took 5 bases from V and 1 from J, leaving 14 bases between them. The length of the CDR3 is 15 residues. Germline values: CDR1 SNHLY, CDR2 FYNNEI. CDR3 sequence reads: CASSLNRGSNTEAFF. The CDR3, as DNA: TGTGCCAGCAGTTTAAACCGGGGATCGAACACTGAAGCTTTCTTT.

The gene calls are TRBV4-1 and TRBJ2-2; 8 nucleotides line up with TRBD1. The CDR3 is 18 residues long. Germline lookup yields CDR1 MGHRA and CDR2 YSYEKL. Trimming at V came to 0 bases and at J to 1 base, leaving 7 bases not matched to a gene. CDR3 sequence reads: CASSQEGTGTGNTGELFF. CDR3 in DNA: TGCGCCAGCAGCCAAGAGGGCACCGGGACAGGGAACACCGGGGAGCTGTTTTTT.

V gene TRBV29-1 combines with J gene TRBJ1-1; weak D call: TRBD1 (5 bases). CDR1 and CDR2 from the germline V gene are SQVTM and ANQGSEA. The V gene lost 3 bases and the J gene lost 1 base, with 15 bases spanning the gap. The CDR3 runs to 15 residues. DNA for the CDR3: TGCAGCGTTGATACAGCGGGCGGGGGGAACACTGAAGCTTTCTTT. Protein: CSVDTAGGGNTEAFF.

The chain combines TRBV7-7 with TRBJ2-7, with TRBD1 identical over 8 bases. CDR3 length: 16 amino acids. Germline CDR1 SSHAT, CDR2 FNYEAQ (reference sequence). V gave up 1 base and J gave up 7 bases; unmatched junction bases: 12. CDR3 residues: CASSLGPPGQAIEQYF. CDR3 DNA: TGTGCCAGCAGCTTAGGGCCACCGGGACAGGCTATAGAGCAGTACTTC.

The DNA of the CDR3 is TGCGCCAGCAGAACTAATCCAGGGGCTGGTGACACAGATACGCAGTATTTT. It is translated as CASRTNPGAGDTDTQYF. The chain couples TRBV5-1 to TRBJ2-3; the D gene is possibly TRBD1 (6 bases). The CDR3 has 17 residues. Trimming left V 5 bases short and J 2 bases short, with 21 bases between. From germline, CDR1 is SGHRS and CDR2 YFSETQ.

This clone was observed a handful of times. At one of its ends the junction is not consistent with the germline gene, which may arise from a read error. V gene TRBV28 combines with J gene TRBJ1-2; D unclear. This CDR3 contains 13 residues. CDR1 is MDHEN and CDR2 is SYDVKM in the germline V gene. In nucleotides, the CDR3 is TGTGCCAGCAGGACTCCACCGGCCGACGAGTGGGTCTTC. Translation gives CASRTPPADEWVF.

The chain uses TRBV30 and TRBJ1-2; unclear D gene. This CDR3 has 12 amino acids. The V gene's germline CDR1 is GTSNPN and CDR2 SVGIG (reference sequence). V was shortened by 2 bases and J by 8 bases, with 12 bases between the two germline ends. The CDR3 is CAWSPGLGGYTF. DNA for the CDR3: TGTGCCTGGAGTCCTGGACTGGGCGGCTACACCTTC.

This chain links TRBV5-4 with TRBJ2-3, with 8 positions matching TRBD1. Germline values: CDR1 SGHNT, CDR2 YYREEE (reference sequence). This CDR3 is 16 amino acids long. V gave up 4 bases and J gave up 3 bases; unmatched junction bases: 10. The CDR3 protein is CASSRAAGGETDTQYF. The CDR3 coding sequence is TGTGCCAGCAGCCGAGCGGCAGGGGGCGAGACAGATACGCAGTATTTT.

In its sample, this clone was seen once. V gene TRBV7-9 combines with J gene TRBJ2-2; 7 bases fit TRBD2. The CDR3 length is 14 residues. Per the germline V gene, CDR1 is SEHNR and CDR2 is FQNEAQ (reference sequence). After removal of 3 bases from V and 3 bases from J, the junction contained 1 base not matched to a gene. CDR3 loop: CASSFAGDTGELFF. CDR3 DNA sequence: TGTGCCAGCAGCTTTGCGGGGGACACCGGGGAGCTGTTTTTT. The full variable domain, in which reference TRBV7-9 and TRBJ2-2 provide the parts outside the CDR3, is DTGVSQNPRHKITKRGQNVTFRCDPISEHNRLYWYRQTLGQGPEFLTYFQNEAQLEKSRLLSDRFSAERPKGSFSTLEIQRTEQGDSAMYLCASSFAGDTGELFFGEGSRLTVL.